A selection of T cell receptor beta chains follows, all from one sample in a study of brain T cells in children with intractable seizures. The assay was immunoSEQ multiplex PCR, and TCRdb's table has in-frame clones only and misses some. The sample contains about 340,000 clones, over 85% of which appear only once. Sequencing was performed on peripheral blood, taken more than 4 months after surgery. The receptors come from a boy under three years old with tuberous sclerosis and intractable seizures. Both conserved end residues are trimmed from each CDR3. The D gene is left open where the match is weak. Only part of the rows carry a size: once, few, many, or a class if the clone is expanded.

CDR3: ASSPGTSASVEQF
J: TRBJ2-1
V: TRBV11-2
size: NA
D: TRBD2

CDR3: AWSVGTSAALEQF
J: TRBJ2-1
V: TRBV30
size: NA
D: TRBD2

CDR3: ASSVTGANNEQF
J: TRBJ2-1
V: TRBV9
size: NA
D: NA

CDR3: AGQGEREQY
J: TRBJ2-7
V: TRBV6-5
size: NA
D: TRBD1

CDR3: ASSSNRDRGMNTEAF
J: TRBJ1-1
V: TRBV12-1
size: NA
D: NA

CDR3: ACGQGAWNTGELF
J: TRBJ2-2
V: TRBV30
size: NA
D: TRBD1

CDR3: ASSLESGGPANEQY
J: TRBJ2-7
V: TRBV5-1
size: many
D: TRBD2

CDR3: ASSLVTSGRAYNEQF
J: TRBJ2-1
V: TRBV13
size: many
D: TRBD2

CDR3: ASSGDERNTIY
J: TRBJ1-3
V: TRBV5-6
size: NA
D: NA

CDR3: SASSIQKF
J: TRBJ2-1
V: TRBV20-1
size: once
D: NA

CDR3: ASSRLSGDTEAF
J: TRBJ1-1
V: TRBV4-1
size: NA
D: NA

CDR3: AINPGVTETQY
J: TRBJ2-5
V: TRBV10-3
size: once
D: NA

CDR3: ASSLARRDEQY
J: TRBJ2-7
V: TRBV12-3/TRBV12-4
size: NA
D: NA

CDR3: ASSQDPPGHSTDTQY
J: TRBJ2-3
V: TRBV4-1
size: NA
D: NA

CDR3: ASSLGGTGVDTQY
J: TRBJ2-3
V: TRBV5-5
size: NA
D: TRBD1

CDR3: ASSEVPGTVYNEQF
J: TRBJ2-1
V: TRBV2
size: NA
D: NA

CDR3: ASSEYRGSNTGELF
J: TRBJ2-2
V: TRBV6-1
size: NA
D: TRBD1

CDR3: ASSDPEFTLSYGYT
J: TRBJ1-2
V: TRBV5-1
size: NA
D: NA

CDR3: ASSSGLAGGPNEQF
J: TRBJ2-1
V: TRBV5-1
size: NA
D: TRBD2

CDR3: ASSLTSMNTEAF
J: TRBJ1-1
V: TRBV11-2
size: NA
D: NA

CDR3: ASSLVDRDNEQF
J: TRBJ2-1
V: TRBV13
size: NA
D: TRBD1

CDR3: ASSFARANSGNTIY
J: TRBJ1-3
V: TRBV7-6
size: NA
D: NA

CDR3: ASSSSSLRAGNQPQH
J: TRBJ1-5
V: TRBV19
size: few
D: NA

CDR3: ASSIGPFWGNQPQH
J: TRBJ1-5
V: TRBV19
size: NA
D: NA

CDR3: ASSIAGGTNEKLF
J: TRBJ1-4
V: TRBV5-1
size: NA
D: TRBD1

CDR3: ASSLAWQDEQY
J: TRBJ2-7
V: TRBV12-3/TRBV12-4
size: NA
D: NA

CDR3: ASSARDRSSYEQY
J: TRBJ2-7
V: TRBV11-3
size: NA
D: TRBD1

CDR3: ASGLRGYTDTQY
J: TRBJ2-3
V: TRBV12-5
size: NA
D: NA

CDR3: ASSQDLSGNTIY
J: TRBJ1-3
V: TRBV5-1
size: NA
D: NA

CDR3: ASRFSGRTYEQY
J: TRBJ2-7
V: TRBV5-1
size: NA
D: NA

CDR3: ASSELPAGQGNQPQH
J: TRBJ1-5
V: TRBV6-1
size: few
D: TRBD1

CDR3: ASTWVTEAF
J: TRBJ1-1
V: TRBV11-2
size: NA
D: NA

CDR3: ASSLRGGQETQY
J: TRBJ2-5
V: TRBV13
size: NA
D: NA

CDR3: ASSSSTSGGAQEQF
J: TRBJ2-1
V: TRBV7-2
size: NA
D: TRBD2

CDR3: ASSQKGDRNTGELF
J: TRBJ2-2
V: TRBV18
size: once
D: TRBD1

CDR3: ASSFGGYQPQH
J: TRBJ1-5
V: TRBV12-3/TRBV12-4
size: once
D: NA

CDR3: ASSLGSVNYGYT
J: TRBJ1-2
V: TRBV13
size: NA
D: NA

CDR3: ASGFRTSGGTDTQY
J: TRBJ2-3
V: TRBV12-5
size: NA
D: TRBD2

CDR3: ASSPLFGGANVLT
J: TRBJ2-6
V: TRBV7-3
size: NA
D: NA

CDR3: ASSDRGNYGYT
J: TRBJ1-2
V: TRBV6-1
size: NA
D: NA

CDR3: ASSLRLNLEDF
J: TRBJ1-1
V: TRBV27
size: once
D: NA

CDR3: ASSLRDLTDTQY
J: TRBJ2-3
V: TRBV13
size: NA
D: NA

CDR3: ASSYSGHTNTGELF
J: TRBJ2-2
V: TRBV27
size: NA
D: TRBD2